The 16 T cell receptor beta chains in this list originate from one sample, sequenced in a study of blood T cell repertoires in COVID-19. Sequenced by immunoSEQ multiplex PCR; TCRdb stores in-frame clones only, minus some. The table has more than 250,000 clones, around four fifths seen once. The sequencing sample was made of peripheral blood. Every receptor here comes from a woman in her fifties or sixties with acute or convalescent COVID-19.

This sequence joins TRBV7-2 and TRBJ1-2; 9 bases are a match to TRBD1. Germline V CDR1 and CDR2: SGHTA, FQGNSA. V was clipped by 5 bases and J by 3 bases; unmatched bases: 10. This CDR3 has 16 amino acids. The CDR3 DNA reads as TGTGCCAGCAGCCCTACAGGGGGCGCAGGGTACTATGGCTACACCTTC. Translated, it gives CASSPTGGAGYYGYTF. The full variable domain, completed using reference TRBV7-2 and TRBJ1-2, is GAGVSQSPSNKVTEKGKDVELRCDPISGHTALYWYRQSLGQGLEFLIYFQGNSAPDKSGLPSDRFSAERTGGSVSTLTIQRTQQEDSAVYLCASSPTGGAGYYGYTFGSGTRLTVV.

V usage is TRBV5-1 and J usage is TRBJ1-2, with 11 bases lining up with TRBD1. This CDR3 comprises 14 residues. Trimming cost V 3 bases and J 4 bases; bases outside gene matches: 2. Germline V gives CDR1 SGHRS, CDR2 YFSETQ. The CDR3: CASSSGTGGYGYTF. CDR3 nucleotide sequence: TGCGCCAGCAGCTCCGGGACAGGGGGCTATGGCTACACCTTC. Based on the CDR3 plus reference TRBV5-1 and TRBJ1-2, the full variable domain is KAGVTQTPRYLIKTRGQQVTLSCSPISGHRSVSWYQQTPGQGLQFLFEYFSETQRNKGNFPGRFSGRQFSNSRSEMNVSTLELGDSALYLCASSSGTGGYGYTFGSGTRLTVV.

This chain uses TRBV18 with TRBJ1-1; TRBD1 aligns across 7 bases. CDR1 and CDR2 (germline): KGHSH, LQKENI. With V trimmed by 1 base and J by 1 base, 3 bases remained unmatched. This CDR3 has 15 residues. The CDR3 sequence: CASSPLTGRNTEAFF. The CDR3, as DNA: TGTGCCAGCTCACCACTGACAGGGAGGAACACTGAAGCTTTCTTT. The full variable domain, completed using reference TRBV18 and TRBJ1-1, is NAGVMQNPRHLVRRRGQEARLRCSPMKGHSHVYWYRQLPEEGLKFMVYLQKENIIDESGMPKERFSAEFPKEGPSILRIQQVVRGDSAAYFCASSPLTGRNTEAFFGQGTRLTVV.

The chain links TRBV3-1 (or the pseudogene TRBV3-2) to TRBJ2-2; D is perhaps TRBD2 (7 bases). CDR3 size: 14 residues. Deletions cut 4 bases from V and 5 bases from J, with 11 bases between. In germline, CDR1 is LGHDT, CDR2 YNNKEL (reference sequence). The CDR3 nucleotides are TGTGCCAGCAGCCTAAGGGGGGGGACCGGGGAGCTGTTTTTT. Translation: CASSLRGGTGELFF.

The chain links TRBV7-3 to TRBJ2-1; D ambiguous. CDR1 is SGHTA and CDR2 is FQGTGA in the germline V gene. The CDR3 is made up of 13 amino acids. V was pared by 0 bases and J by 6 bases, with 6 bases between. The CDR3 region has the DNA TGTGCCAGCAGCTTAACAATTAGCAATGAGCAGTTCTTC. Amino acids: CASSLTISNEQFF.

This chain links TRBV28 with TRBJ2-3, with 9 bases that match TRBD2. After removal of 10 bases from V and 4 bases from J, the junction contained 9 bases not matched to a gene. The CDR3 sequence is 14 residues long. Germline V gene sequence: CDR1 MDHEN, CDR2 SYDVKM. CDR3 nucleotide sequence: TGTGCCACGGGGAGCGGGGGGTTAGCAGATACGCAGTATTTT. The encoded protein is CATGSGGLADTQYF.

This clone was counted a single time. The V call is TRBV27, the J call TRBJ1-5; possible D gene TRBD1, 6 bases. Trimming cost V 5 bases and J 4 bases, with 18 bases left between them. Germline assignment: CDR1 MNHEY and CDR2 SMNVEV (reference sequence). CDR3 size: 16 residues. The CDR3 loop is CASSGLGGARNQPQHF. CDR3 DNA: TGTGCCAGCAGTGGGTTGGGGGGGGCGAGGAATCAGCCCCAGCATTTT.

The CDR3 DNA reads as TGTGCCAGCAGCTCCTCAGGGGTAAACACCATATATTTT. This sequence encodes CASSSSGVNTIYF. V gene TRBV7-2 combines with J gene TRBJ1-3; D is possibly TRBD1 (6 bases). Trimming removed 4 bases at V and 6 bases at J, with 10 bases between. Germline loops: CDR1 SGHTA, CDR2 FQGNSA. The CDR3 covers 13 residues.

The rearrangement joins TRBV7-9 to TRBJ2-2; a weak D match, TRBD2 (5 bases). Trimming pared 7 bases from V and 7 bases from J, leaving 19 bases between. The CDR3 sequence is 15 residues long. Germline assignment: CDR1 SEHNR and CDR2 FQNEAQ (reference sequence). CDR3 coding DNA: TGTGCCAGCACCCTCAGTGGACCCGCGGGCGGGGAGCTGTTTTTT. Translating gives CASTLSGPAGGELFF.

The chain links TRBV7-9 to TRBJ2-7; 11 bases agree with TRBD1. The V gene end was trimmed by 5 bases and the J gene end by 6 bases; junction bases not matched to a gene: 9. The CDR3 length is 15 residues. Germline loops: CDR1 SEHNR, CDR2 FQNEAQ (reference sequence). The CDR3 protein is CASSHFRDRGSEQYF. The CDR3 nucleotides read TGTGCCAGCAGCCATTTCCGGGACAGGGGGTCCGAGCAGTACTTC. Full variable domain (outside the CDR3, taken from reference TRBV7-9 and TRBJ2-7): DTGVSQNPRHKITKRGQNVTFRCDPISEHNRLYWYRQTLGQGPEFLTYFQNEAQLEKSRLLSDRFSAERPKGSFSTLEIQRTEQGDSAMYLCASSHFRDRGSEQYFGPGTRLTVT.

Only one count was recorded for this clone. The genes are TRBV24-1 and TRBJ2-1, with D perhaps matching TRBD2 (5 bases). V gave up 4 bases and J gave up 0 bases, with 12 bases separating them. The germline CDR1 and CDR2 sequences are KGHDR and SFDVKD. There are 16 residues in the CDR3. CDR3 protein: CATSEPTSVSYNEQFF. CDR3 DNA sequence: TGTGCCACCAGTGAACCAACTAGTGTCTCCTACAATGAGCAGTTCTTC.

The V call is TRBV6-4, the J call TRBJ2-2; perhaps TRBD1 as D (5 bases). CDR1 is MRHNA, CDR2 SNTAGT, per germline. Trimming shortened V by 0 bases and J by 2 bases, and 7 bases separated the two germline ends. The CDR3 sequence is 15 residues long. The CDR3 loop is CASSDSQVNTGELFF. The CDR3 coding sequence is TGTGCCAGCAGTGACTCACAGGTTAACACCGGGGAGCTGTTTTTT.

V and J are TRBV14 and TRBJ2-3, with 10 bases aligning to TRBD2. The germline gives CDR1 SGHDN, CDR2 FVKESK. With V trimmed by 2 bases and J by 2 bases, 7 bases remained unmatched. CDR3 length: 17 residues. The DNA of the CDR3 is TGTGCCAGCAGCCAAAGACTAGCGGGTGTCAACACAGATACGCAGTATTTT. It is translated as CASSQRLAGVNTDTQYF.

The V call is TRBV7-3, the J call TRBJ2-1; 7 nucleotides match TRBD2. Germline-derived CDR1 and CDR2 are SGHTA and FQGTGA. This CDR3 region has 16 residues. The trim removed 5 bases at V and 0 bases at J, leaving 7 bases unmatched. DNA for the CDR3: TGTGCCAGCAGCCCCACTAGCGCAAGCTCCTACAATGAGCAGTTCTTC. Translating gives CASSPTSASSYNEQFF.

The chain's CDR3 is CASSLRTGGNEQFF. CDR3 DNA sequence: TGCGCCAGCAGCCTCCGGACAGGGGGAAATGAGCAGTTCTTC. The chain joins TRBV4-1 to TRBJ2-1; TRBD1 aligns across 10 bases. The trim removed 4 bases at V and 7 bases at J, leaving 4 bases unmatched. Germline loops: CDR1 MGHRA, CDR2 YSYEKL. CDR3 length: 14 amino acids.

The chain is built from TRBV11-3 and TRBJ2-3; a possible D gene is TRBD1 (6 bases). The CDR3 is 15 residues long. Germline CDR1 reads SGHNT; CDR2 reads YENEEA. Deletions cut 0 bases from V and 2 bases from J, with 9 bases between. The CDR3 spells CASSLEGANTDTQYF. The CDR3 region has the DNA TGTGCCAGCAGCTTAGAGGGGGCCAACACAGATACGCAGTATTTT.